This T cell receptor (beta chain) was recovered during a study of cytomegalovirus exposure and HLA in healthy donors. Study outcomes and limitations: After further analysis at a later stage, 16,951 TCR beta sequences were associated with HLA alleles at 0.05 false discovery rate. In a later analysis, an Asian-associated ancestry cluster reportedly showed fewer N-insertions than the roughly 710-donor mean.

About this clone itself: Antigen specificity is unknown.

Use of 60 Vbeta and 13 Jbeta primers characterized the PCR. TCRdb's table, derived via immunoSEQ multiplex PCR, lists solely in-frame clones and lacks some. Among more than 150,000 clones listed, about 80% were seen once. Germline CDR1 is MNHNS and CDR2 is SASEGT. The ends lost 3 bases at V and 7 bases at J; junction bases unmatched: 5. The length of the CDR3 is 13 residues. Each of the donors was a healthy bone marrow donor. The study sampled nominally healthy donors, though unrecorded immune exposures were likely. Material: PBMCs. V gene TRBV6-1 combines with J gene TRBJ2-5; TRBD2 agrees at 7 bases. This receptor was obtained from a woman aged 25-40 years in good health and CMV-seronegative. CDR3 bases: TGTGCCAGCAGTGATAGCGGGCTCGGGACCCAGTACTTC. It encodes CASSDSGLGTQYF.